Listed below are T cell receptor beta chains from one sample, sequenced in a study of cytomegalovirus exposure and HLA in healthy donors. Sequencing was performed with immunoSEQ multiplex PCR; in TCRdb, only in-frame clones are kept and a portion is missing. The data show under 200,000 clones, around 80% seen once. Specimen: PBMCs. The receptor set was obtained from a woman aged 18-30 years in good health and CMV-seronegative. Both conserved end residues are part of each CDR3. Fields, in order: D gene, clone size, V gene, J gene, CDR3 DNA, CDR3 protein. The D gene is left open where the match is weak. Some rows have no size entry. The others give once, few or many, or a class for an expanded clone.

D: TRBD2
size: .
V: TRBV5-1
J: TRBJ2-1
DNA: TGCGCCAGCAGCCTCGTAGCGGGAGGCTCCTACAATGAGCAGTTCTTC
CDR3: CASSLVAGGSYNEQFF

D: TRBD2
size: .
V: TRBV27
J: TRBJ2-7
DNA: TGTGCCAGCGGAGCGGGAGCAGGGGAGCAGTACTTC
CDR3: CASGAGAGEQYF

D: .
size: few
V: TRBV4-3
J: TRBJ1-1
DNA: TGCGCCAGCAGCCAAGAGGGAGTACAGGGCTCTATGAACACTGAAGCTTTCTTT
CDR3: CASSQEGVQGSMNTEAFF

D: TRBD1
size: .
V: TRBV9
J: TRBJ1-2
DNA: TGTGCCAGCAGCGCCAAACAGGGGACAAGGGGCTACACCTTC
CDR3: CASSAKQGTRGYTF

D: .
size: .
V: TRBV5-6
J: TRBJ1-2
DNA: TGTGCCAGCAGCTCCGTCGGACGGGAGGATGGCTACACCTTC
CDR3: CASSSVGREDGYTF

D: TRBD1
size: .
V: TRBV4-1
J: TRBJ1-2
DNA: TGCGCCAGCAGCCAAGCCGGGACAGGGTCTGGCGGCTACACCTTC
CDR3: CASSQAGTGSGGYTF

D: .
size: .
V: TRBV7-9
J: TRBJ2-3
DNA: TGTGCCAGCAGCAGGGACTGGAGCACAGATACGCAGTATTTT
CDR3: CASSRDWSTDTQYF

D: .
size: .
V: TRBV10-3
J: TRBJ1-1
DNA: TGTGCCATCACCGGGATGGGGGGGACTGAAGCTTTCTTT
CDR3: CAITGMGGTEAFF

D: .
size: .
V: TRBV4-3
J: TRBJ1-3
DNA: TGCGCCAGCAGCCAAGAGGGCAACTCTGGAAACACCATATATTTT
CDR3: CASSQEGNSGNTIYF

D: TRBD1
size: .
V: TRBV7-9
J: TRBJ1-4
DNA: TGTGCCAGCACCATAATTCGGGGACAGAAGAATGAAAAACTGTTTTTT
CDR3: CASTIIRGQKNEKLFF

D: TRBD2
size: .
V: TRBV6-5
J: TRBJ2-1
DNA: TGTGCCAGCAGCTCAACTAGCGGGAGTGTTAATGAGCAGTTCTTC
CDR3: CASSSTSGSVNEQFF

D: .
size: .
V: TRBV12-1
J: TRBJ2-3
DNA: TGTGCCAGCAGCCCCCAAGTTCTTAGGGGCGCTAGCACAGATACGCAGTATTTT
CDR3: CASSPQVLRGASTDTQYF

D: TRBD2
size: .
V: TRBV4-2
J: TRBJ2-1
DNA: TGTGCCAGCAGCCAAGCTAGCGGGAGCGTGATCTACAATGAGCAGTTCTTC
CDR3: CASSQASGSVIYNEQFF

D: TRBD2
size: .
V: TRBV18
J: TRBJ2-3
DNA: TGTGCCAGCTCACCTATCGGACTAGCTCAACTAACAGATACGCAGTATTTT
CDR3: CASSPIGLAQLTDTQYF

D: .
size: .
V: TRBV16
J: TRBJ2-5
DNA: TGTGCCAGCAGCCAATGGGCAGTACAAGAGACCCAGTACTTC
CDR3: CASSQWAVQETQYF

D: TRBD1
size: .
V: TRBV27
J: TRBJ1-2
DNA: TGTGCCAGCAGTCCAGTAAGGGACAGGGTCCTCTATGGCTACACCTTC
CDR3: CASSPVRDRVLYGYTF

D: TRBD2
size: once
V: TRBV27
J: TRBJ2-3
DNA: TGTGCCAGCAGTTTCTCAAGACTAGCGGCAAGCACAGATACGCAGTATTTT
CDR3: CASSFSRLAASTDTQYF

D: .
size: .
V: TRBV18
J: TRBJ2-2
DNA: TGTGCCAGCTCTATATCCGACTACACCGGGGAGCTGTTTTTT
CDR3: CASSISDYTGELFF

D: .
size: .
V: TRBV4-3
J: TRBJ1-1
DNA: TGCGCCAGCAGCCAAACAGGGTCGGAGTACACTGAAGCTTTCTTT
CDR3: CASSQTGSEYTEAFF

D: .
size: .
V: TRBV28
J: TRBJ2-7
DNA: TGTGCCAGCAGTTTCCGGCCAGCGTACGAGCAGTACTTC
CDR3: CASSFRPAYEQYF

D: .
size: .
V: TRBV19
J: TRBJ1-5
DNA: TGTGCCAGTGGCCACCGAGAGGGCAATCAGCCCCAGCATTTT
CDR3: CASGHREGNQPQHF

D: TRBD1
size: .
V: TRBV15
J: TRBJ2-2
DNA: TGTGCCACCAGCAATAGGACAGGAGTTGGCACCGGGGAGCTGTTTTTT
CDR3: CATSNRTGVGTGELFF

D: .
size: .
V: TRBV27
J: TRBJ2-6
DNA: TGTGCCACCCGGGCGGAGGCGTACTCTGGGGCCAACGTCCTGACTTTC
CDR3: CATRAEAYSGANVLTF

D: .
size: .
V: TRBV2
J: TRBJ2-3
DNA: TGTGCCAGCAGTGTCGGGAGAGGAAATACGCAGTATTTT
CDR3: CASSVGRGNTQYF